This T cell receptor beta chain was documented in a study of OX40 agonist ivuxolimab in advanced cancers. On the study more broadly: Ivuxolimab was delivered to patients intravenously every 2 weeks at doses spanning 0.01 to 10 mg/kg. Study results and limitations: There were, on average, more expanded clones in CD8+ T cells than in CD4+.

The CDR3 has 13 residues. The V end lost 6 bases, the J end lost 5 bases, and 11 bases lay between the germline ends. Germline V gene lookup returns CDR1 MNHEY and CDR2 SVGAGI. This table comes from immunoSEQ multiplex PCR, and its TCRdb copy is limited to in-frame clones, with some not included. The table includes approximately 49,000 clones, 84% detected once. In the case of this clone: The target antigen is unknown.

The specimen was CD4+ or CD8+ T cells sorted from blood, collected in a trial of the OX40 agonist ivuxolimab. The clonotype originates from an adult with an advanced solid tumor such as melanoma, head and neck, liver or kidney cancer. The chain uses TRBV6-5 and TRBJ2-1, with D unclear. The CDR3 DNA reads TGTGCCAGCAGAGATAGTTTGGACAATGAGCAGTTCTTC. The encoded protein is CASRDSLDNEQFF.